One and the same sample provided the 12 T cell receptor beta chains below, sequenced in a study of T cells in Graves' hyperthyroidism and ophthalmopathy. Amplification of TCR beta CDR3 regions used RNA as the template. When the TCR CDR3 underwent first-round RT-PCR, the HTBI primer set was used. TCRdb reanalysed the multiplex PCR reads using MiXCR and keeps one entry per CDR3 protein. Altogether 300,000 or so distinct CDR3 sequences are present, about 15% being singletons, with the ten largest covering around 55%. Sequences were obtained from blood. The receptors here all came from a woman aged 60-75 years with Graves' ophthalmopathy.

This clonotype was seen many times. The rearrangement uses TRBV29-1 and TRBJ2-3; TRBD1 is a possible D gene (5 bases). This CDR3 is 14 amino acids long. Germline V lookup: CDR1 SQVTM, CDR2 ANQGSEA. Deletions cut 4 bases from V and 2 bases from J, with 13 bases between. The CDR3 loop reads CSVAGSENTDTQYF. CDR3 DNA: TGCAGCGTTGCAGGGTCGGAAAACACAGATACGCAGTATTTT.

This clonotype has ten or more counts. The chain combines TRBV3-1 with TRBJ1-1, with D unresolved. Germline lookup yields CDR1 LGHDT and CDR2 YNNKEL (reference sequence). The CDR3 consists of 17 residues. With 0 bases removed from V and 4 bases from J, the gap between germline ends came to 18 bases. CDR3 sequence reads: CASSQDEFGDRRTEAFF. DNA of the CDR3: TGTGCCAGCAGCCAAGATGAGTTCGGCGACCGGCGCACTGAAGCTTTCTTT. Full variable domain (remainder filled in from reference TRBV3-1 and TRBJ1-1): DTAVSQTPKYLVTQMGNDKSIKCEQNLGHDTMYWYKQDSKKFLKIMFSYNNKELIINETVPNRFSPKSPDKAHLNLHINSLELGDSAVYFCASSQDEFGDRRTEAFFGQGTRLTVV.

CDR3: CASSQDSSIRTEAFF. The CDR3 nucleotides are TGCGCCAGCAGCCAAGACTCAAGTATTCGCACTGAAGCTTTCTTT. This rearrangement joins TRBV4-3 to TRBJ1-1; D unresolved. The CDR3 spans 15 residues. The germline gives CDR1 LGHNA, CDR2 YSLEER. V lost 0 bases to trimming and J lost 4 bases, with 12 bases between them.

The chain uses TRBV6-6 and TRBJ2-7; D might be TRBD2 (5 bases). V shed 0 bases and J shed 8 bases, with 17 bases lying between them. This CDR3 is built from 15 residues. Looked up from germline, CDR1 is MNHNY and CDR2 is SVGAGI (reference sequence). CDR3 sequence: CASSYSMGLSSKQYF. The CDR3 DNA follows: TGTGCCAGCAGTTACTCGATGGGGTTGTCTAGCAAGCAGTACTTC.

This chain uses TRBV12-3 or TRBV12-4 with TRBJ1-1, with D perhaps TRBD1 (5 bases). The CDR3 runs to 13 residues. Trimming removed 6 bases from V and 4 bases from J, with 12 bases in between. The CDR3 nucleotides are TGTGCCAGCAGCTCAAACGGGGCCACTGAAGCTTTCTTT. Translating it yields CASSSNGATEAFF.

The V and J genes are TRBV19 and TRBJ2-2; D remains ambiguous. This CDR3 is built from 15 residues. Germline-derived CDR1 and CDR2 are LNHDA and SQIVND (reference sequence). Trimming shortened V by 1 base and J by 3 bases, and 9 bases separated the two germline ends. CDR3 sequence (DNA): TGTGCCAGTAGTATAGGCGGCAGCTACACCGGGGAGCTGTTTTTT. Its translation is CASSIGGSYTGELFF.

In nucleotides, the CDR3 is TGCAGCGTTGGGGGGCCAGGGGGGCCAGATACGCAGTATTTT. Its translation is CSVGGPGGPDTQYF. V usage is TRBV29-1 and J usage is TRBJ2-3, with D possibly being TRBD1 (7 bases). Germline values: CDR1 SQVTM, CDR2 ANQGSEA. This CDR3 has 14 residues. The V and J ends lost 4 bases and 4 bases respectively, with 15 bases between them.

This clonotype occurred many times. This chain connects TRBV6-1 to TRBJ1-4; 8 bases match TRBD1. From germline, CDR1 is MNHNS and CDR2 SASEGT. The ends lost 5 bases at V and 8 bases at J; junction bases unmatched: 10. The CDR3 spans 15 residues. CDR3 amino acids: CASSPGGTGREKLFF. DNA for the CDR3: TGTGCCAGCAGTCCCGGCGGGACAGGCCGGGAAAAACTGTTTTTT.

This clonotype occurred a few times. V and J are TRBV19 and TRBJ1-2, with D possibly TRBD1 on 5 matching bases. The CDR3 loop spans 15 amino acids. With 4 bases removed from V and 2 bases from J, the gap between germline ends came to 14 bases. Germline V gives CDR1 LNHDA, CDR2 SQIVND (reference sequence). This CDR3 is CASSRTPGQNYGYTF. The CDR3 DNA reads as TGTGCCAGTAGTAGAACCCCGGGGCAGAACTATGGCTACACCTTC.

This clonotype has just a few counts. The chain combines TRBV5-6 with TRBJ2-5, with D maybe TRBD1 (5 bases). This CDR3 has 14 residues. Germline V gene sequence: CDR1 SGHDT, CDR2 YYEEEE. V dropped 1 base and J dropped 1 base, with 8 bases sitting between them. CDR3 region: CASSLTGSQETQYF. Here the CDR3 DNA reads TGTGCCAGCAGCTTGACAGGCAGCCAAGAGACCCAGTACTTC.

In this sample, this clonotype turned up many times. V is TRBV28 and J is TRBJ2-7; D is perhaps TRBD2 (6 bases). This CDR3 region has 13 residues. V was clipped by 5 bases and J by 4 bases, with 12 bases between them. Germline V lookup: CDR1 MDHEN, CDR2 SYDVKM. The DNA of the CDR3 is TGTGCCAGCAGTCTCGGGAGCTTATACGAGCAGTACTTC. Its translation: CASSLGSLYEQYF.

CDR3 sequence: CASSHGERTSIYEQYF. In nucleotides, the CDR3 is TGCGCCAGCAGCCATGGCGAAAGAACTAGCATCTACGAGCAGTACTTC. J is TRBJ2-7 and V is TRBV4-1; D perhaps matches TRBD2 (6 bases). Germline assignment: CDR1 MGHRA and CDR2 YSYEKL. V lost 3 bases, J lost 3 bases, and 18 bases lay in between. There are 16 residues in the CDR3.